This T cell receptor (beta chain) originates from a study of shared clonotypes between healthy human individuals. Profiling relied on immunoSEQ multiplex PCR, and the TCRdb table lists in-frame clones only, not all of them. Of 450,000 to 600,000 clones listed, 79% are singletons. Donors were healthy HIV-negative adults without recent acute infections or vaccinations. This TCR was recovered from a woman in her thirties or forties in good health. Some clones in this sample may be carry-over from other donors' samples. Sequenced: PBMCs.

DNA for the CDR3: TGCGCCAGCAGTTGGGACAGGGTTTTATCTAACTATGGCTACACCTTC. Translated: CASSWDRVLSNYGYTF. The rearrangement links TRBV5-1 to TRBJ1-2, with 9 bases fitting TRBD1. The CDR3 loop spans 16 amino acids. Per the germline V gene, CDR1 is SGHRS and CDR2 is YFSETQ. Trimming cost V 5 bases and J 0 bases; bases outside gene matches: 8. The full variable domain, in which reference TRBV5-1 and TRBJ1-2 provide the parts outside the CDR3, is KAGVTQTPRYLIKTRGQQVTLSCSPISGHRSVSWYQQTPGQGLQFLFEYFSETQRNKGNFPGRFSGRQFSNSRSEMNVSTLELGDSALYLCASSWDRVLSNYGYTFGSGTRLTVV.